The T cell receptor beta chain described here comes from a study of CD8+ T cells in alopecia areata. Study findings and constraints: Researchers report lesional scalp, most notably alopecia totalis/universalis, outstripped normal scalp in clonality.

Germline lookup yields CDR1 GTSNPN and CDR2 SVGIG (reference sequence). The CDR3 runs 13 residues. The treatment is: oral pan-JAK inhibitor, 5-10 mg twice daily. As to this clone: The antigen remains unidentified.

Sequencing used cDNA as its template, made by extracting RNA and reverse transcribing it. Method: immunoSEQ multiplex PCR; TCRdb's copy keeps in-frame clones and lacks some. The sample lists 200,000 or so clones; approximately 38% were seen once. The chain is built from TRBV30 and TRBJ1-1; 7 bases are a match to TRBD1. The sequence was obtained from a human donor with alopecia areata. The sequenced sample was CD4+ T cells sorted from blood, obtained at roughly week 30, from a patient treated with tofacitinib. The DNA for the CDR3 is TGTTCCTTAAGGGGGCTATCGAACACTGAAGCTTTCTTT. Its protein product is CSLRGLSNTEAFF.